This TCR beta chain was retrieved from a study of high-grade serous ovarian cancer treatment subgroups. The overall study: Each sample yielded on average around 7,500 unique TCR beta rearrangements from approximately 15,000 reads. Study conclusions and caveats: TCR relatedness rose with neoantigen level and trended with mutation load. Spatial context was lost because tumors were sequenced in bulk. Different patients shared almost no repertoire; same-patient tumors shared about 0.1 to 0.79.

Measured with immunoSEQ multiplex PCR; TCRdb has only the in-frame clones, and not every one. The table includes around 7,000 clones, over 60% detected once. Tumor samples were obtained before definitive surgery or chemotherapy. Trimming cost V 1 base and J 5 bases, with 17 bases left between them. This CDR3 region has 16 residues. Germline lookup yields CDR1 SGHTA and CDR2 FQGNSA. Regarding this clone: Antigen specificity is unknown.

The specimen was tumor tissue. This TCR was recovered from a human donor with high-grade serous ovarian cancer. The chain couples TRBV7-2 to TRBJ1-2; tentatively, D is TRBD1 (6 bases). CDR3 sequence (DNA): TGTGCCAGCAGCTTAGAACCGGACAGCGGGGGGTATGGCTACACCTTC. Its translation: CASSLEPDSGGYGYTF.